A single sample gave rise to the 2 T cell receptor beta chains below, sequenced in a study of T-cell reconstitution after alpha-beta-depleted transplantation in children. The authors prepared the TCRbeta library with unique molecular identifiers. TCRdb independently ran MiXCR on the PCR reads; one entry per CDR3 protein. The table has about 230,000 distinct CDR3 sequences, about 12% seen once. Sequenced here: PBMCs from the stem cell graft donor, sampled from the stem cell graft. The origin of the receptors is a human donor who donated a stem cell graft to a child with acute lymphoblastic leukemia.

This clonotype was counted at least ten times. The rearrangement joins TRBV19 to TRBJ2-2; TRBD1 matches at 10 bases. The CDR3 contains 15 residues. V was pared by 7 bases and J by 5 bases, with 7 bases of the junction left unmatched. In germline, CDR1 is LNHDA, CDR2 SQIVND (reference sequence). CDR3 region: CASTLDRGRTGELFF. CDR3 in DNA: TGTGCCAGTACCTTGGACAGGGGGAGGACCGGGGAGCTGTTTTTT. Full variable domain (remainder filled in from reference TRBV19 and TRBJ2-2): DGGITQSPKYLFRKEGQNVTLSCEQNLNHDAMYWYRQDPGQGLRLIYYSQIVNDFQKGDIAEGYSVSREKKESFPLTVTSAQKNPTAFYLCASTLDRGRTGELFFGEGSRLTVL.

This clonotype was seen ten or more times. The J gene is TRBJ1-2, the V gene TRBV20-1; perhaps TRBD1 as D (5 bases). Germline assignment: CDR1 DFQATT and CDR2 SNEGSKA (reference sequence). The length of the CDR3 is 13 residues. V was trimmed by 5 bases and J by 3 bases, leaving 13 bases between them. The CDR3 DNA is TGCAGTGCTGCTCCTCTAGGGGACTATGGCTACACCTTC. Encoded protein: CSAAPLGDYGYTF.